This TCR beta chain derives from a study of cytomegalovirus exposure and HLA in healthy donors. Findings and caveats of the study: According to a later analysis, most TCR beta chains associated with CMV appeared HLA-restricted.

PCR employed 60 Vbeta and 13 Jbeta primers. TCRdb's table, derived via immunoSEQ multiplex PCR, lists solely in-frame clones and lacks some. The repertoire holds 100,000 to 150,000 clones, with approximately 80% as singletons. This clone was seen only a few times. No antigen is known for it. Trimming stripped 3 bases from V and 1 base from J, with 9 bases between. Germline V gene data show CDR1 as MDHEN and CDR2 as SYDVKM. The CDR3 consists of 14 residues. The sequencing sample was made of PBMCs. The clonotype was recovered from a human donor in good health. The chain combines TRBV28 with TRBJ1-1; D ambiguous. The CDR3 here is CASSFIQANTEAFF. For the CDR3, the DNA is TGTGCCAGCAGTTTCATTCAGGCGAACACTGAAGCTTTCTTT.